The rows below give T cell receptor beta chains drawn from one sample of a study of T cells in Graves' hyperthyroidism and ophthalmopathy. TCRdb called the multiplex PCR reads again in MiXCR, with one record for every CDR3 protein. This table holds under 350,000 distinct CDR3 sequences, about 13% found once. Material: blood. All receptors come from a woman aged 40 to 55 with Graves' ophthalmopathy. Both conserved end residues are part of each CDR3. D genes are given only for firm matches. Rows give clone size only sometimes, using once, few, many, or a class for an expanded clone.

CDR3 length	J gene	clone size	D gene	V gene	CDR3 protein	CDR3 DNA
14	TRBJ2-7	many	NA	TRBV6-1	CASRKTGRPEEQYF	TGTGCCAGCAGAAAGACAGGGAGGCCGGAAGAGCAGTACTTC
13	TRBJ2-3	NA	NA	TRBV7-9	CASSEPPAATQYF	TGTGCCAGCAGCGAACCCCCGGCTGCTACGCAGTATTTT
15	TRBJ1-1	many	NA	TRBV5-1	CASSWSGGSGTEAFF	TGCGCCAGCAGTTGGTCGGGAGGGTCAGGGACTGAAGCTTTCTTT
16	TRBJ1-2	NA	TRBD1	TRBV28	CASSPAGGGANYGYTF	TGTGCCAGCAGCCCCGCGGGAGGGGGCGCAAACTATGGCTACACCTTC
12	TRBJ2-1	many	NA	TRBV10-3	CATTGLYNEQFF	TGTGCCACTACAGGGCTTTACAATGAGCAGTTCTTC
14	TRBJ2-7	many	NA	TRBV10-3	CAIRRDPSSYEQYF	TGTGCCATCAGGCGGGACCCGTCCTCGTACGAGCAGTACTTC
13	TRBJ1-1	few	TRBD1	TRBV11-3	CASSLDFAGGAFF	TGTGCCAGCAGCTTAGATTTCGCAGGGGGGGCTTTCTTT
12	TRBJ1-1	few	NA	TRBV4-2	CASSRGSVEAFF	TGTGCCAGCAGCCGAGGGAGTGTGGAAGCTTTCTTT
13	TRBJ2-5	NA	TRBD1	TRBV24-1	CATSEPGGRGQYF	TGTGCCACCAGTGAACCAGGGGGAAGGGGCCAGTACTTC
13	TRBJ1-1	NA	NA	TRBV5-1	CASSLNRNTEAFF	TGCGCCAGCAGCTTAAACAGGAACACTGAAGCTTTCTTT
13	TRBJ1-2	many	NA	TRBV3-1	CASSQHTRGGYTF	TGTGCCAGCAGCCAACATACCCGCGGTGGCTACACCTTC
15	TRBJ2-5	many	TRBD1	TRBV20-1	CSAVYRGQIGGTQYF	TGCAGTGCTGTTTATAGGGGGCAGATTGGCGGGACCCAGTACTTC
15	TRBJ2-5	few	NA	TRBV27	CASRPTGQTQETQYF	TGTGCCAGCAGACCTACGGGACAAACACAAGAGACCCAGTACTTC
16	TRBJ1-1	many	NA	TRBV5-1	CASSLGTGFMNTEAFF	TGCGCCAGCAGCTTGGGAACAGGGTTTATGAACACTGAAGCTTTCTTT
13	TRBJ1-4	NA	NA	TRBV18	CATRGRVTEKLFF	TGTGCCACTAGGGGCAGGGTAACTGAAAAACTGTTTTTT
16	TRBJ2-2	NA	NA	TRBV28	CASSPPSVANTGELFF	TGTGCCAGCAGTCCCCCTAGCGTTGCGAACACCGGGGAGCTGTTTTTT
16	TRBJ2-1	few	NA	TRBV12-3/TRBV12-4	CASSPFRGRSYNEQFF	TGTGCCAGCAGCCCGTTTAGGGGACGCTCCTACAATGAGCAGTTCTTC
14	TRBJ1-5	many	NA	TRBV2	CASSEFVSNQPQHF	TGTGCCAGCAGTGAATTCGTTAGCAATCAGCCCCAGCATTTT
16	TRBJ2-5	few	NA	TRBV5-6	CASSLPPYRVLETQYF	TGTGCCAGCAGCTTGCCGCCCTACAGGGTACTGGAGACCCAGTACTTC
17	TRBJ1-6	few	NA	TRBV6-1	CASSVEGLITYNSPLHF	TGTGCCAGCAGTGTGGAGGGGCTGATAACCTATAATTCACCCCTCCACTTT
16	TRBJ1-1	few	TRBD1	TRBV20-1	CSASPPGQGWEAEAFF	TGCAGTGCTAGCCCCCCGGGACAGGGGTGGGAAGCTGAAGCTTTCTTT
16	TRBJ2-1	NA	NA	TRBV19	CASTQHVGQTYNEQFF	TGTGCCAGCACCCAGCACGTGGGCCAAACCTACAATGAGCAGTTCTTC
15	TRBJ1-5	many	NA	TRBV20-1	CSARPGEAGNQPQHF	TGCAGTGCTAGGCCAGGGGAAGCCGGCAATCAGCCCCAGCATTTT
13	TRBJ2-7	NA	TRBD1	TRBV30	CAWDPGQGHEQYF	TGTGCCTGGGACCCGGGACAGGGTCACGAGCAGTACTTC
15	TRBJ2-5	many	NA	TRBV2	CASSETGLRQETQYF	TGTGCCAGCAGTGAAACCGGACTGCGGCAAGAGACCCAGTACTTC
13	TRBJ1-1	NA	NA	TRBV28	CASCDHGTGEAFF	TGTGCCAGCTGCGACCATGGGACGGGTGAAGCTTTCTTT
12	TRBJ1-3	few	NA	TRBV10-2	CASGISGNTIYF	TGCGCCAGCGGGATATCTGGAAACACCATATATTTT
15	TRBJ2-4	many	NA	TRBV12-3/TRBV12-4	CASSLGAGAKNIQYF	TGTGCCAGCAGTTTAGGGGCCGGGGCCAAAAACATTCAGTACTTC
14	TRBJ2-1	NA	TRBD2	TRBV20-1	CSAGKSRRARGEFF	TGCAGTGCCGGGAAGAGCAGGAGGGCGCGGGGGGAGTTCTTC
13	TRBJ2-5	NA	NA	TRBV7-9	CASSSDTRRIAYF	TGTGCCAGCAGCTCCGATACAAGAAGGATTGCGTACTTC
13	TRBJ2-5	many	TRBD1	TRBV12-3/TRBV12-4	CASRTTGRETQYF	TGTGCCAGCAGAACGACAGGGAGAGAGACCCAGTACTTC
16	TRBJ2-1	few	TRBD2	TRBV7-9	CASSTHSGRSYNEQFF	TGTGCCAGCAGCACCCATAGCGGGAGGTCCTACAATGAGCAGTTCTTC
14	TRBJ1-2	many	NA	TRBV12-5	CASGTEDRADGYTF	TGTGCTAGTGGGACCGAGGACCGTGCAGATGGCTACACCTTC
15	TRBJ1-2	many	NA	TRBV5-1	CASSLDDFGPYGYTF	TGCGCCAGCAGCTTGGATGATTTCGGCCCCTATGGCTACACCTTC
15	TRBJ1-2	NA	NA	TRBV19	CASSIGTEFNYGYTF	TGTGCCAGTAGTATTGGGACGGAATTTAACTATGGCTACACCTTC
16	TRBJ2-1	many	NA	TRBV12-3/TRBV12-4	CASSDTVWDTYNEQFF	TGTGCCAGCAGTGATACGGTGTGGGACACCTACAATGAGCAGTTCTTC
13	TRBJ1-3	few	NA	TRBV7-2	CASSPVPRNTIYF	TGTGCCAGCAGCCCTGTCCCGAGAAACACCATATATTTT
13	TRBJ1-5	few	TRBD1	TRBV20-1	CSASPTGDQPQHF	TGCAGTGCTAGTCCGACAGGGGATCAGCCCCAGCATTTT
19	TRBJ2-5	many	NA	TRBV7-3	CASSQDPRELGWAKRTQYF	TGTGCCAGCAGTCAAGACCCCAGAGAACTCGGCTGGGCAAAGCGGACCCAGTACTTC
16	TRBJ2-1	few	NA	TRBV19	CASKGWGLSSYNEQFF	TGTGCCAGTAAAGGGTGGGGGCTTAGCTCCTACAATGAGCAGTTCTTC
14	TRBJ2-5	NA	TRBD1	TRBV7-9	CASSPRQGQETQYF	TGTGCCAGCAGCCCAAGACAGGGCCAAGAGACCCAGTACTTC